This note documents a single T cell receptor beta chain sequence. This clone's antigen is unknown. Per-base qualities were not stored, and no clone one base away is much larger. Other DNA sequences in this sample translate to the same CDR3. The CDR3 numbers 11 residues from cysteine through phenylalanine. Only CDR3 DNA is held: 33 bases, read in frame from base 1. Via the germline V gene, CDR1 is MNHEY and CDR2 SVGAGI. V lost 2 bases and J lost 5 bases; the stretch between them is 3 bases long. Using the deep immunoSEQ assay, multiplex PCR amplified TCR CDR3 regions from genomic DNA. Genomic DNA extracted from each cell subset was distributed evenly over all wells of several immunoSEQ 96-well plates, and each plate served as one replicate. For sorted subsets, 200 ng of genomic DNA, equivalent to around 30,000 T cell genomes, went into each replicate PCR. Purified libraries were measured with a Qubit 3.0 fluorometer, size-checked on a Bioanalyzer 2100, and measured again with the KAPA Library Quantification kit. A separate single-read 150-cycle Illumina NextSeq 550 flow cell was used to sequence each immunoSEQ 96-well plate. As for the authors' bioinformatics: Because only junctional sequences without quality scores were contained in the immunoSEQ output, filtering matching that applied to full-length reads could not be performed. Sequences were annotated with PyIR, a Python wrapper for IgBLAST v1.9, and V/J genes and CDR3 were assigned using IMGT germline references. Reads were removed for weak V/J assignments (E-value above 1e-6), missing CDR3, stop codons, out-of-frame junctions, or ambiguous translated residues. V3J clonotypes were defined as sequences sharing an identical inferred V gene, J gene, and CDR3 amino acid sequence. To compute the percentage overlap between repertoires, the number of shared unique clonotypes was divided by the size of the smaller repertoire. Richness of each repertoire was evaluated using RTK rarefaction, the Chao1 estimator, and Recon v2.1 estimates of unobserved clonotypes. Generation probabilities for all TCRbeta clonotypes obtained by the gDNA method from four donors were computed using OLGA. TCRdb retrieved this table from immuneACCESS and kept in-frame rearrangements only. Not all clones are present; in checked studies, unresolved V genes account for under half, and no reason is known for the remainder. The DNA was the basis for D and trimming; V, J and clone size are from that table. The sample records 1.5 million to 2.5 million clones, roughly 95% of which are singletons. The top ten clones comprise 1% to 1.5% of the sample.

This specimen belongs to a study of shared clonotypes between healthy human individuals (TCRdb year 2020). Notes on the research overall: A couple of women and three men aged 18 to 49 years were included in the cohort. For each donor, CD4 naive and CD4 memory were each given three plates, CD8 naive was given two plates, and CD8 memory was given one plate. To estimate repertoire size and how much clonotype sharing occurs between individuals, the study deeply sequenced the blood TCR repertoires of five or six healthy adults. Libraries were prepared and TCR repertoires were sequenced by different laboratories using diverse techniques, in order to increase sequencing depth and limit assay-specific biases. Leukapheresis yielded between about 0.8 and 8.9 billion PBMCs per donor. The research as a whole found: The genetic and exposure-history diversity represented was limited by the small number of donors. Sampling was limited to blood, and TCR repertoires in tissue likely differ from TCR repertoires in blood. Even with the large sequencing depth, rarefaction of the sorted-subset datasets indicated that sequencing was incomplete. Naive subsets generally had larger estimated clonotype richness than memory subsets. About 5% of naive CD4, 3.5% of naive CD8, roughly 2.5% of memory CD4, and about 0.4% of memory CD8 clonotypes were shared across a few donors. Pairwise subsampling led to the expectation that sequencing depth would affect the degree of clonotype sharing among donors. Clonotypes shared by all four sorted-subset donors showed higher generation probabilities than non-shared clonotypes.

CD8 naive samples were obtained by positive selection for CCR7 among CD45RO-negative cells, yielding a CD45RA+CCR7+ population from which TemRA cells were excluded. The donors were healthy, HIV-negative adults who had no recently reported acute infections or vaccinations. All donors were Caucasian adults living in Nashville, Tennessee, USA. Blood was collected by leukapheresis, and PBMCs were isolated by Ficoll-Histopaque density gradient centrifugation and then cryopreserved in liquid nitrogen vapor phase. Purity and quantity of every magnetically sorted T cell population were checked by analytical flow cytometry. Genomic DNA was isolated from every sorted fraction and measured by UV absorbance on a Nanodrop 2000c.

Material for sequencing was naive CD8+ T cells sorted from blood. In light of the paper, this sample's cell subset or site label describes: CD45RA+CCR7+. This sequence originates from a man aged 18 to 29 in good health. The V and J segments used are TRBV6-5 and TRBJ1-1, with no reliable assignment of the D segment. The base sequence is TGTGCCAGCAGTTACGGTACTGAAGCTTTCTTT. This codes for CASSYGTEAFF.